This T cell receptor (beta chain) was documented in a study of blood T cell repertoires in COVID-19. Looking at the study overall: The origin of the acute and convalescent COVID-19 samples was the United States, Italy and Spain. T cells, B-cell-depleted T cells, or PBMCs provided the cDNA or gDNA that served as material.

This CDR3 is 15 amino acids long. Germline CDR1 is SGHVS and CDR2 is FNYEAQ. The ends were cut back, 4 bases at V and 0 bases at J, with 12 bases in the middle. In the authors' methods: Quantification of nucleated cells was approximated via reference gene primer amplification. Some clones are missing from TCRdb's copy, which holds only in-frame ones; the method was immunoSEQ multiplex PCR. The D gene and trimming were derived from the DNA, and the V and J assignments and clone size from that table. The sample comprises 65,000 to 95,000 clones, approximately 90% of which are singletons, and roughly an eighth rests with the top ten.

The receptor was derived from a man aged 65 to 85 with active or convalescent COVID-19. This chain joins TRBV7-6 and TRBJ1-2; D is undetermined. Sequenced material: peripheral blood. CDR3 DNA sequence: TGTGCCAGCAGCTCGGAGGGTTTAACTAACTATGGCTACACCTTC. It encodes CASSSEGLTNYGYTF.